This TCR beta chain emerged from a study of cytomegalovirus exposure and HLA in healthy donors. In this sample, this clone turned up a few times. As yet, its antigen is unknown. Study outcomes and limitations: Later analysis suggested links between common viral pathogens and several top significant clusters. Data from an earlier analysis indicated that most TCR beta V segments were productive either about 90% or about 30% of the time.

The PCR contained 60 Vbeta and 13 Jbeta primers. Sequencing used immunoSEQ multiplex PCR; TCRdb keeps in-frame clones, though not all of them. This table has 80,000 to 95,000 clones, 63% appearing once. Material: PBMCs. This sequence was found in a woman under 40 in good health and CMV-seronegative.

The CDR3: CASSYYGQGYGYTF. The CDR3 nucleotides are TGTGCCAGCAGTTACTATGGACAGGGGTATGGCTACACCTTC. This chain uses TRBV6-5 with TRBJ1-2, with 9 bases identical to TRBD1. Germline CDR1 reads MNHEY; CDR2 reads SVGAGI. V was pared by 1 base and J by 5 bases, with 2 bases of the junction left unmatched. This CDR3 has 14 residues.